The 22 T cell receptor beta chains listed next were all sequenced from one sample in a study of cytomegalovirus exposure and HLA in healthy donors. Primers: 60 Vbeta forward and 13 Jbeta reverse. Only in-frame clones appear in the TCRdb table, and some are missing; sequencing was by immunoSEQ multiplex PCR. The data show 150,000 to 200,000 clones, around 75% seen once. Sequences were obtained from PBMCs. Receptors originate from a female donor in good health and CMV-seronegative.

V gene TRBV7-2 combines with J gene TRBJ2-3; D unresolved. The CDR3 has 17 residues. V shed 5 bases and J shed 2 bases, with 20 bases lying between them. Germline loops: CDR1 SGHTA, CDR2 FQGNSA. CDR3 sequence (DNA): TGTGCCAGCAGCCCGGAGACCCGACGACGGTTCACAGATACGCAGTATTTT. Protein product: CASSPETRRRFTDTQYF.

This clone was seen once. The chain is built from TRBV4-1 and TRBJ2-1; 8 bases line up with TRBD2. Germline V gives CDR1 MGHRA, CDR2 YSYEKL. V trimming: 1 base; J trimming: 0 bases; junction bases outside the gene matches: 14. The CDR3 covers 20 residues. CDR3 amino acids: CASSQAIPLAGGASYNEQFF. DNA of the CDR3: TGCGCCAGCAGCCAAGCCATCCCCCTAGCGGGTGGGGCCTCCTACAATGAGCAGTTCTTC.

This clone was recorded only once. The chain recombines TRBV7-9 with TRBJ1-1; D might be TRBD1 (5 bases). In germline, CDR1 is SEHNR, CDR2 FQNEAQ (reference sequence). The CDR3 runs 12 residues. The chain's CDR3 is CSTGGLNTEAFF. The CDR3 region has the DNA TGTTCCACCGGGGGGTTAAACACTGAAGCTTTCTTT.

This chain uses TRBV5-1 with TRBJ1-1; 11 nucleotides agree with TRBD1. CDR1 and CDR2 (germline): SGHRS, YFSETQ. This CDR3 comprises 16 residues. The V gene end was trimmed by 4 bases and the J gene end by 4 bases; junction bases not matched to a gene: 9. CDR3 amino acids: CASSPDPGTGGTEAFF. DNA for the CDR3: TGCGCCAGCAGCCCGGATCCCGGGACAGGGGGCACTGAAGCTTTCTTT.

The chain has TRBV5-4 and TRBJ2-2, with D perhaps matching TRBD1 (6 bases). V lost 2 bases and J lost 4, with 12 bases in between. The CDR3 is 15 residues long. Germline assignment: CDR1 SGHNT and CDR2 YYREEE (reference sequence). The CDR3 nucleotides are TGTGCCAGCAGCTTCCCAGGGGACCCCACCGGGGAGCTGTTTTTT. Protein: CASSFPGDPTGELFF.

The J gene is TRBJ2-7, the V gene TRBV7-2; D is possibly TRBD1 (5 bases). V lost 7 bases to trimming and J lost 2 bases, with 12 bases between them. Germline loops: CDR1 SGHTA, CDR2 FQGNSA. This CDR3 has 13 residues. CDR3 loop: CASNQGPAYEQYF. Here the CDR3 DNA reads TGTGCCAGCAATCAGGGTCCGGCCTACGAGCAGTACTTC.

This clone has only a few counts. V is TRBV19 and J is TRBJ2-2, with 8 bases matching TRBD2. The junction had 3 bases not matched to a gene; V was cut back by 6 bases and J by 6 bases. The CDR3 consists of 13 residues. Germline V gene sequence: CDR1 LNHDA, CDR2 SQIVND (reference sequence). CDR3 nucleotides: TGTGCCAGTAGATTGACTAGCGCCGGGGAGCTGTTTTTT. The encoded protein is CASRLTSAGELFF. Drawing the rest from reference TRBV19 and TRBJ2-2, the complete variable domain is DGGITQSPKYLFRKEGQNVTLSCEQNLNHDAMYWYRQDPGQGLRLIYYSQIVNDFQKGDIAEGYSVSREKKESFPLTVTSAQKNPTAFYLCASRLTSAGELFFGEGSRLTVL.

This clone appeared a few times. The rearrangement joins TRBV12-5 to TRBJ1-5; TRBD1 matches 9 bases. This CDR3 comprises 13 residues. The V gene's germline CDR1 is LGHNT and CDR2 FRNRAP. Unmatched junction bases numbered 6, after V lost 10 bases and J lost 5 bases. CDR3 coding DNA: TGTGCTACCCACCGGGACAGGGATCAGCCCCAGCATTTT. Translating it yields CATHRDRDQPQHF.

The V and J genes are TRBV29-1 and TRBJ2-7, with D possibly being TRBD1 (5 bases). CDR1 and CDR2 (germline): SQVTM, ANQGSEA. Trimming removed 6 bases at V and 1 base at J, with 13 bases between. The CDR3 runs 13 residues. The CDR3, as DNA: TGCAGCGTCCCGAACGACAGTTCCTACGAGCAGTACTTC. Residues: CSVPNDSSYEQYF.

As concerns this clone: At one end the junction does not follow the germline gene, possibly because of a read error. The chain uses TRBV5-4 and TRBJ2-7; D is possibly TRBD2 (5 bases). Germline V gene sequence: CDR1 SGHNT, CDR2 YYREEE (reference sequence). This CDR3 is 10 amino acids long. CDR3 sequence reads: CASSWMDCVF. CDR3 coding DNA: TGTGCCAGCAGCTGGATGGACTGTGTTTTC.

The CDR3 protein is CASSPPGGEASYEQYF. As DNA, the CDR3 is TGTGCCAGCAGCCCCCCGGGGGGAGAAGCTTCCTACGAGCAGTACTTC. The chain is built from TRBV7-8 and TRBJ2-7; 7 bases match TRBD2. V trimming: 5 bases; J trimming: 1 base; junction bases outside the gene matches: 11. CDR1 and CDR2 from the germline V gene are SGHVS and FQNEAQ. The CDR3 is 16 amino acids.

This sequence joins TRBV13 and TRBJ2-2; 9 positions agree with TRBD2. Germline-derived CDR1 and CDR2 are PRHDT and FYEKMQ (reference sequence). The junction had 3 bases not matched to a gene; V was cut back by 2 bases and J by 2 bases. The CDR3 spans 16 residues. The CDR3 loop reads CASSLRGGGNTGELFF. For the CDR3, the DNA is TGTGCCAGCAGCTTACGCGGGGGGGGAAACACCGGGGAGCTGTTTTTT.

The chain is built from TRBV27 and TRBJ2-1; D gene uncertain. Germline CDR1 and CDR2: MNHEY and SMNVEV (reference sequence). Trimming removed 5 bases from V and 7 bases from J, with 6 bases in between. CDR3 length: 11 amino acids. The CDR3 DNA reads TGTGCCAGCAGTAGCAAGAATGAGCAGTTCTTC. It translates to CASSSKNEQFF.

CDR3 loop: CASSDLEDTEAFF. The CDR3 DNA follows: TGTGCCAGCAGTGACCTCGAGGACACTGAAGCTTTCTTT. The J gene is TRBJ1-1, the V gene TRBV25-1; D is undetermined. The CDR3 consists of 13 residues. V lost 3 bases to trimming and J lost 3 bases, with 8 bases between them. Germline values: CDR1 MGHDK, CDR2 SYGVNS.

The chain has TRBV6-5 and TRBJ2-5; weak D call: TRBD1 (5 bases). Trimming took 0 bases from V and 1 from J, leaving 6 bases between them. From germline, CDR1 is MNHEY and CDR2 SVGAGI. The CDR3 length is 14 residues. CDR3 nucleotides: TGTGCCAGCAGTTACTCGGGGCTCCAAGAGACCCAGTACTTC. Protein sequence: CASSYSGLQETQYF.

This chain connects TRBV7-9 to TRBJ1-1, with D tentatively TRBD1 (5 bases). V was shortened by 7 bases and J by 5 bases, with 11 bases between the two germline ends. Looked up from germline, CDR1 is SEHNR and CDR2 is FQNEAQ (reference sequence). The length of the CDR3 is 12 residues. CDR3 loop: CASMGGETEAFF. The CDR3 DNA reads TGTGCCAGCATGGGGGGAGAGACTGAAGCTTTCTTT.

This chain joins TRBV9 and TRBJ2-1; the D gene is possibly TRBD2 (6 bases). Between the trimmed V and J ends, which lost 3 bases and 0 bases, there was a span of 10 bases. This CDR3 spans 15 amino acids. The germline V gene encodes CDR1 SGDLS and CDR2 YYNGEE. CDR3 sequence reads: CASSDDGSSYNEQFF. CDR3 sequence (DNA): TGTGCCAGCAGCGACGACGGGAGCTCCTACAATGAGCAGTTCTTC.

The V and J genes are TRBV7-9 and TRBJ1-1; D gene unclear. The CDR3 is made up of 14 amino acids. Germline lookup yields CDR1 SEHNR and CDR2 FQNEAQ (reference sequence). Trimming removed 0 bases at V and 6 bases at J, with 11 bases between. The CDR3 DNA is TGTGCCAGCAGCTTAGCGTCCCAGGCCCCTGAAGCTTTCTTT. It encodes CASSLASQAPEAFF.

This chain uses TRBV13 with TRBJ2-5; D is possibly TRBD1 (5 bases). The DNA end is a closer match to TRBJ2-7, so the J assignment may be wrong. This CDR3 spans 14 amino acids. Germline lookup yields CDR1 PRHDT and CDR2 FYEKMQ (reference sequence). The CDR3 reads CASSSQTGSYEQYF. The DNA of the CDR3 is TGTGCCAGCAGCTCGCAAACAGGCTCCTACGAGCAGTACTTC.

The J gene is TRBJ2-3, the V gene TRBV27; 14 bases line up with TRBD2. Germline V gene lookup returns CDR1 MNHEY and CDR2 SMNVEV (reference sequence). CDR3 length: 17 residues. V was pared by 2 bases and J by 5 bases, with 6 bases of the junction left unmatched. CDR3 protein: CASSLLGLAGVVDTQYF. DNA for the CDR3: TGTGCCAGCAGTTTACTGGGACTAGCGGGAGTTGTAGATACGCAGTATTTT.

In its sample, this clone was seen many times. The CDR3 DNA sequence: TGTGCCAGCAACGTTATGACAGGGAACACTGAAGCTTTCTTT. It codes for CASNVMTGNTEAFF. V usage is TRBV2 and J usage is TRBJ1-1; TRBD1 might be the D (6 bases). Trimming cost V 7 bases and J 1 base, with 13 bases left between them. Germline CDR1 SNHLY, CDR2 FYNNEI. The CDR3 covers 14 residues.

The chain employs TRBV6-5 and TRBJ2-7, with 9 nucleotides matching TRBD1. CDR1 and CDR2 (germline): MNHEY, SVGAGI. The junction had 3 bases not matched to a gene; V was cut back by 8 bases and J by 7 bases. This CDR3 has 11 amino acids. The CDR3 region has the DNA TGTGCCAGCGGGACAGGGAGGGAGCAGTACTTC. Its translation: CASGTGREQYF.